The rows below give T cell receptor beta chains drawn from one sample of a study of blood T cell repertoires in COVID-19. Sequencing was performed with immunoSEQ multiplex PCR; in TCRdb, only in-frame clones are kept and a portion is missing. The sample includes more than 200,000 clones, around 90% of them seen just once. Sequencing used PBMCs or T cells enriched from blood (not recorded which). Receptors were obtained from a woman aged 30 to 39 with acute COVID-19. Each CDR3 is given with its conserved first and last residue. A D gene is named only where the DNA matches it firmly. Not every row has a clone size; where given, it reads once, few, many or a size class.

>NA|TRBV9|TRBJ2-1|TRBD2
CASSVGTSGGVMSYNEQFF
TGTGCCAGCAGCGTAGGGACTAGCGGGGGGGTAATGTCCTACAATGAGCAGTTCTTC
>NA|TRBV28|TRBJ2-5|NA
CASSFRQPGQETQYF
TGTGCCAGCAGTTTTCGACAGCCAGGCCAAGAGACCCAGTACTTC
>NA|TRBV28|TRBJ1-2|NA
CASSPPWTERGGYTF
TGTGCCAGCAGCCCCCCATGGACCGAACGGGGTGGCTACACCTTC
>NA|TRBV7-9|TRBJ1-4|TRBD1
CASSSPGQGYEKLFF
TGTGCCAGCAGCTCACCGGGACAGGGATATGAAAAACTGTTTTTT
>NA|TRBV7-3|TRBJ2-1|TRBD2
CASSLKAGGRNEQFF
TGTGCCAGCAGCTTAAAAGCGGGGGGGCGTAATGAGCAGTTCTTC
>NA|TRBV7-7|TRBJ2-3|TRBD2
CASSPQATSMDTQYF
TGTGCTAGCAGCCCACAAGCGACTAGCATGGATACGCAGTATTTT
>NA|TRBV7-9|TRBJ2-7|NA
CASSLSLGQPNEQYF
TGTGCCAGCAGCTTGTCCCTGGGGCAGCCCAACGAGCAGTACTTC
>NA|TRBV28|TRBJ1-3|NA
CASSYARTPSGNTIYF
TGTGCCAGCAGTTACGCCAGGACACCGTCTGGAAACACCATATATTTT
>NA|TRBV19|TRBJ1-1|NA
CASNRLVRANTEAFF
TGTGCCAGTAATCGGTTAGTGAGGGCGAACACTGAAGCTTTCTTT
>NA|TRBV2|TRBJ2-3|TRBD2
CASSLTSVADTQYF
TGTGCCAGCAGCCTGACTAGCGTCGCAGATACGCAGTATTTT
>NA|TRBV28|TRBJ2-1|TRBD2
CASSLEREGNDNEQFF
TGTGCCAGCAGTTTGGAGCGGGAGGGAAACGACAATGAGCAGTTCTTC
>NA|TRBV7-9|TRBJ1-5|NA
CASSFEQGSSNQPQHF
TGTGCCAGCAGCTTCGAACAGGGTTCAAGCAATCAGCCCCAGCATTTT
>once|TRBV14|TRBJ2-7|TRBD2
CASSQVAGVYEQYF
TGTGCCAGCAGCCAAGTAGCGGGAGTGTACGAGCAGTACTTC
>NA|TRBV2|TRBJ2-2|TRBD1
CASSSQGAQTGELFF
TGTGCCAGCAGTTCCCAGGGGGCGCAAACCGGGGAGCTGTTTTTT
>NA|TRBV19|TRBJ2-5|NA
CASSIAGGPETQYF
TGTGCCAGTAGTATAGCCGGGGGGCCTGAGACCCAGTACTTC
>NA|TRBV28|TRBJ1-5|NA
CASSLTSQPQHF
TGTGCCAGCAGTTTAACGAGCCAGCCCCAGCATTTT
>NA|TRBV20-1|TRBJ2-7|TRBD1
CSASSTGTGRSEQYF
TGCAGTGCTAGTTCTACCGGGACAGGACGATCCGAGCAGTACTTC
>few|TRBV5-1|TRBJ2-7|TRBD1
CASRPRDRGTYEQYF
TGCGCCAGCAGACCCCGGGACAGGGGCACCTACGAGCAGTACTTC
>NA|TRBV19|TRBJ1-2|NA
CASSMLGPAFYGYTF
TGTGCCAGTAGTATGCTTGGGCCCGCCTTCTATGGCTACACCTTC
>once|TRBV15|TRBJ2-3|NA
CATSRGRAPGDTQYF
TGTGCCACCAGCAGAGGGAGGGCGCCAGGAGATACGCAGTATTTT
>once|TRBV11-3|TRBJ2-1|NA
CASSSGPPTNEQFF
TGTGCCAGCAGCTCAGGTCCCCCCACCAATGAGCAGTTCTTC
>NA|TRBV27|TRBJ1-2|NA
CASSLQGITF
TGTGCCAGCAGTTTGCAGGGGATCACCTTC
>NA|TRBV2|TRBJ1-1|TRBD1
CASTPRQGATEAFF
TGTGCCAGCACCCCCAGACAGGGTGCCACTGAAGCTTTCTTT
>NA|TRBV7-2|TRBJ2-5|TRBD2
CASSWTSGSKETQYF
TGTGCCAGCAGTTGGACTAGCGGGAGCAAAGAGACCCAGTACTTC
>once|TRBV4-2|TRBJ2-2|NA
CASSQEWQADTGELFF
TGTGCCAGCAGCCAAGAGTGGCAGGCCGACACCGGGGAGCTGTTTTTT
>NA|TRBV11-2|TRBJ2-7|TRBD1
CASSSRDRGKEQYF
TGTGCCAGCAGCAGCCGGGACAGGGGTAAGGAGCAGTACTTC
>NA|TRBV20-1|TRBJ2-4|NA
CSASFSGRNIQYF
TGCAGTGCTAGTTTTTCGGGTAGGAACATTCAGTACTTC
>NA|TRBV4-1|TRBJ2-7|NA
CASSQNDRSYEQYF
TGCGCCAGCAGCCAAAACGACAGAAGTTACGAGCAGTACTTC
>NA|TRBV4-2|TRBJ1-2|NA
CASSQEPGSQGGYTF
TGTGCCAGCAGCCAAGAGCCCGGGAGCCAAGGCGGCTACACCTTC
>NA|TRBV3-1/TRBV3-2|TRBJ2-3|TRBD2
CASSQDFGLAGADTQYF
TGTGCCAGCAGCCAAGATTTTGGCCTAGCGGGGGCAGATACGCAGTATTTT
>NA|TRBV6-1|TRBJ2-7|NA
CASSEIDDNSEQYF
TGTGCCAGCAGTGAAATAGATGACAACAGCGAGCAGTACTTC
>NA|TRBV28|TRBJ2-1|NA
CASSFLGRDHEQFF
TGTGCCAGCAGTTTTCTCGGGAGAGACCATGAGCAGTTCTTC
>NA|TRBV27|TRBJ2-1|NA
CASSLGSTWRGAYNEQFF
TGTGCCAGCAGTTTAGGGAGCACGTGGCGGGGTGCCTACAATGAGCAGTTCTTC
>NA|TRBV19|TRBJ1-1|NA
CASSSQGGLGNTEAFF
TGTGCCAGTAGTAGCCAGGGCGGTTTGGGAAACACTGAAGCTTTCTTT
>NA|TRBV15|TRBJ2-1|TRBD1
CATSRPGQEEEQFF
TGTGCCACCAGCAGACCGGGACAGGAAGAGGAGCAGTTCTTC
>NA|TRBV21-1|TRBJ2-2|NA
CASGKVPQGGQNTGELFF
TGTGCCAGCGGTAAAGTGCCGCAGGGAGGTCAGAACACCGGGGAGCTGTTTTTT
>once|TRBV7-2|TRBJ1-6|NA
CASSLGPGSSSPLHF
TGTGCCAGCAGCTTAGGTCCGGGGAGCTCTTCACCCCTCCACTTT
>NA|TRBV5-5|TRBJ2-7|TRBD2
CASSLAGGSTLEQYF
TGTGCCAGCAGCTTGGCCGGCGGGAGCACCCTCGAGCAGTACTTC
>NA|TRBV7-2|TRBJ1-6|NA
CASSLIRGIGNSPLHF
TGTGCCAGCAGCTTAATACGAGGAATTGGCAATTCACCCCTCCACTTT
>NA|TRBV19|TRBJ1-5|TRBD1
CASSLQGAHNQPQHF
TGTGCCAGTAGCCTACAGGGGGCCCACAATCAGCCCCAGCATTTT
>NA|TRBV5-1|TRBJ1-4|NA
CASSPPGDEKLFF
TGCGCCAGCAGTCCCCCGGGGGACGAAAAACTGTTTTTT
>NA|TRBV4-2|TRBJ2-3|TRBD2
CASSPVAGGMGDTQYF
TGTGCCAGCAGCCCTGTAGCGGGAGGGATGGGGGATACGCAGTATTTT
>once|TRBV7-3|TRBJ2-1|NA
CASSRSGYNEQFF
TGTGCCAGCAGCCGATCAGGGTACAATGAGCAGTTCTTC
>NA|TRBV25-1|TRBJ2-7|NA
CASNGGDSYEQYF
TGTGCCAGCAACGGGGGAGACTCCTACGAGCAGTACTTC
>NA|TRBV28|TRBJ1-1|TRBD1
CASSLTRTGTGKGTEAFF
TGTGCCAGCAGTTTAACCCGCACCGGGACAGGGAAGGGCACTGAAGCTTTCTTT